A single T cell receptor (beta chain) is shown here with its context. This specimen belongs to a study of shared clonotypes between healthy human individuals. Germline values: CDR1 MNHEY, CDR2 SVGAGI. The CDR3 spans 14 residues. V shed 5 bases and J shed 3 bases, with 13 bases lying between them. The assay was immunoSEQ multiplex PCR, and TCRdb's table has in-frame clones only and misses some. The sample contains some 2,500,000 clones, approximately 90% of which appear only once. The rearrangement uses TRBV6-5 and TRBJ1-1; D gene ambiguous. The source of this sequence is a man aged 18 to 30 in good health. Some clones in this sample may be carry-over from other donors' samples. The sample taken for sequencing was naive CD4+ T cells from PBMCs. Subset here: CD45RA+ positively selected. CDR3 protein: CASSPVGGDTEAFF. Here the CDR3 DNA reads TGTGCCAGCAGTCCCGTCGGTGGCGACACTGAAGCTTTCTTT.